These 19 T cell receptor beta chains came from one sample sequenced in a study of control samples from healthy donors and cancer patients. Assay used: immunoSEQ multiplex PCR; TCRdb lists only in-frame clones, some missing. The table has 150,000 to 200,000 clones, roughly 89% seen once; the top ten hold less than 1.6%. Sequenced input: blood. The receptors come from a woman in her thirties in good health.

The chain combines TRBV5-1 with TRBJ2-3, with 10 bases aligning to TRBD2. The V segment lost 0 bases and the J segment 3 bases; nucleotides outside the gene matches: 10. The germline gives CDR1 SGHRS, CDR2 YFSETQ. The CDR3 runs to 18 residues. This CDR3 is CASSLGASGSGVTDTQYF. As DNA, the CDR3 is TGCGCCAGCAGCTTGGGAGCTAGCGGGAGTGGGGTGACAGATACGCAGTATTTT.

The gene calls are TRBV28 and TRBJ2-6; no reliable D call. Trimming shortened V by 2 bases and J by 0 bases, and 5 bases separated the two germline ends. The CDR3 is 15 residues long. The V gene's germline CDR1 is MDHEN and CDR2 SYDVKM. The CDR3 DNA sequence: TGTGCCAGCAGTTTAGATGGCTCTGGGGCCAACGTCCTGACTTTC. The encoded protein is CASSLDGSGANVLTF.

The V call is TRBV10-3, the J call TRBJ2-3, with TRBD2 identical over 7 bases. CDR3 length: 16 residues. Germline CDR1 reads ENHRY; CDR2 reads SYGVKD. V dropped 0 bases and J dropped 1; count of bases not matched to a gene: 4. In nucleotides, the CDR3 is TGTGCCATCAGTGAGTCGGCGGGGGTCGGCACAGATACGCAGTATTTT. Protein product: CAISESAGVGTDTQYF.

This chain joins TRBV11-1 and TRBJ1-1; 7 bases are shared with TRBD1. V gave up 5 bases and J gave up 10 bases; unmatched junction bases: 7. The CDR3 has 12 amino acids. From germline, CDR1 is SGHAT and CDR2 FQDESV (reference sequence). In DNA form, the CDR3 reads TGTGCCAGCAGCCGCCCCAGGGGGGGAGCTTTCTTT. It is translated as CASSRPRGGAFF.

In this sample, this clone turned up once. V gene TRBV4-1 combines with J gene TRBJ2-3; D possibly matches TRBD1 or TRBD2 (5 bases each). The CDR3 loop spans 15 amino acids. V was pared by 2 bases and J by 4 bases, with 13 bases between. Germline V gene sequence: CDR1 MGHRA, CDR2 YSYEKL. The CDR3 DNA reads TGCGCCAGCAGCCAAAAGGGGCTAGCCCCAGATACGCAGTATTTT. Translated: CASSQKGLAPDTQYF.

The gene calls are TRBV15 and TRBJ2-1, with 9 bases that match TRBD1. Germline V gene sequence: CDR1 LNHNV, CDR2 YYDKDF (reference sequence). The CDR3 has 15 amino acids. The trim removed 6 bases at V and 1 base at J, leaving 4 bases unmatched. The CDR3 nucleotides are TGTGCCACCAGTCCCGGGACAGGGTCCTACAATGAGCAGTTCTTC. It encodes CATSPGTGSYNEQFF.

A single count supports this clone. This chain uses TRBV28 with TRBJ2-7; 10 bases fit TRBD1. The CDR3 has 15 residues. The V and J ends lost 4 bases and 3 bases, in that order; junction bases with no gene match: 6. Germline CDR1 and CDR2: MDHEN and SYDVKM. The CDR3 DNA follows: TGTGCCAGCAGTTCCGCCGGGACAGGGGTCTACGAGCAGTACTTC. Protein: CASSSAGTGVYEQYF.

CDR3 sequence (DNA): TGCGCCAGCAGCTTGGCCGGGGAGCTGTTTTTT. This encodes CASSLAGELFF. The gene calls are TRBV5-1 and TRBJ2-2, with D unresolved. Germline V CDR1 and CDR2: SGHRS, YFSETQ. V was cut by 0 bases and J by 6 bases, with 0 bases left in between. The CDR3 has 11 amino acids.

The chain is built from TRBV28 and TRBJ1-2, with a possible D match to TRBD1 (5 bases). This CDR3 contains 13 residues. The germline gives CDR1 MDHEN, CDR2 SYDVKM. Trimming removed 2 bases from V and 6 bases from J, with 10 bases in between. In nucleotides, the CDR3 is TGTGCCAGCAGTTTAGCAGGAGGGGATGGCTACACCTTC. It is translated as CASSLAGGDGYTF.

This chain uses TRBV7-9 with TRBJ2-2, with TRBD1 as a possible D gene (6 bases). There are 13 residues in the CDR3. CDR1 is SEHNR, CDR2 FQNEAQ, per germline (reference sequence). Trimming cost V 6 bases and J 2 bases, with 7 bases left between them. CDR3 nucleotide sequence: TGTGCCAGCAGGGACAGAAACACCGGGGAGCTGTTTTTT. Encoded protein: CASRDRNTGELFF.

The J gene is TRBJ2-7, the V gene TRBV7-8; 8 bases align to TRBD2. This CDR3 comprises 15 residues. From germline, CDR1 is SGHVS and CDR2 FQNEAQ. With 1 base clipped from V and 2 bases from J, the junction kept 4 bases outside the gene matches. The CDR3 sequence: CASSLDGRGTYEQYF. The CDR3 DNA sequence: TGTGCCAGCAGCTTAGACGGGAGGGGGACCTACGAGCAGTACTTC.

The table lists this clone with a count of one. The CDR3 DNA follows: TGTGCCAGCAGTTACGGAGGGGGGAACATTCAGTACTTC. Translation gives CASSYGGGNIQYF. The rearrangement links TRBV6-6 to TRBJ2-4; either TRBD1 or TRBD2 may supply D (6 bases each). CDR1 is MNHNY and CDR2 is SVGAGI in the germline V gene (reference sequence). Trimming removed 2 bases at V and 7 bases at J, with 9 bases between. The CDR3 extends over 13 amino acids.

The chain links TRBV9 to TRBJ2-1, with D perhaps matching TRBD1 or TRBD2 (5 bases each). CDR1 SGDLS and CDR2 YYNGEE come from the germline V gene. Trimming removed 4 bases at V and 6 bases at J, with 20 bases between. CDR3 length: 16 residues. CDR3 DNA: TGTGCCAGCAGCCCATCCCCCGGGACCGAGATCAATGAGCAGTTCTTC. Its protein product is CASSPSPGTEINEQFF.

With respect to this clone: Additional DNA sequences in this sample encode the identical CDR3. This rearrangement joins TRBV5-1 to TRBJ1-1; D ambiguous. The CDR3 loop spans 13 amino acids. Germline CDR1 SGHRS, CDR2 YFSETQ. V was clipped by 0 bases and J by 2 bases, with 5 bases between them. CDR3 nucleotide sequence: TGCGCCAGCAGCTTGGCCGATAACACTGAAGCTTTCTTT. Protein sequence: CASSLADNTEAFF.

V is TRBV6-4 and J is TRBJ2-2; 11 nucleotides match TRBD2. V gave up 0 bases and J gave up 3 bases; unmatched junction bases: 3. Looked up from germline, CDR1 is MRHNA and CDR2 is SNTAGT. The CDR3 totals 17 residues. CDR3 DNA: TGTGCCAGCAGTGACTCTAGCGGGAGGGCCGACACCGGGGAGCTGTTTTTT. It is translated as CASSDSSGRADTGELFF.

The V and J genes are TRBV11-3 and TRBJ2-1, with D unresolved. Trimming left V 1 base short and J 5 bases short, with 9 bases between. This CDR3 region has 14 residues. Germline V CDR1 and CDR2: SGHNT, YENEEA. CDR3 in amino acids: CASSLGGFNNEQFF. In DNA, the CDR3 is TGTGCCAGCAGCTTAGGGGGTTTTAACAATGAGCAGTTCTTC. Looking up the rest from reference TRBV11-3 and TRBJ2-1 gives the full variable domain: EAGVVQSPRYKIIEKKQPVAFWCNPISGHNTLYWYLQNLGQGPELLIRYENEEAVDDSQLPKDRFSAERLKGVDSTLKIQPAELGDSAVYLCASSLGGFNNEQFFGPGTRLTVL.

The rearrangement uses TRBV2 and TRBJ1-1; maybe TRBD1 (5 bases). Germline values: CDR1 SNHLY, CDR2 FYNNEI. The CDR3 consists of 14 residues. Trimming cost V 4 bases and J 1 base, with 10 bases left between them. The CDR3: CASSVRTRNTEAFF. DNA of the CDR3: TGTGCCAGCAGTGTTAGGACACGGAACACTGAAGCTTTCTTT.

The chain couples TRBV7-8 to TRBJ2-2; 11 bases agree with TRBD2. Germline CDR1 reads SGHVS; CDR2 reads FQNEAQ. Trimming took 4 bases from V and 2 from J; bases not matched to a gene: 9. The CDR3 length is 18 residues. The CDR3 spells CASSSPPLAGVNTGELFF. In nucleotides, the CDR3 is TGTGCCAGCAGCTCCCCTCCACTAGCGGGAGTAAACACCGGGGAGCTGTTTTTT.

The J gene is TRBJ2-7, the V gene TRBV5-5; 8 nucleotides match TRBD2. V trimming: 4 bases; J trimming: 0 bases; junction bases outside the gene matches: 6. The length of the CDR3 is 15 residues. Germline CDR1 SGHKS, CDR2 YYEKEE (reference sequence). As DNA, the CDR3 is TGTGCCAGCAGCCAATTAAGCGGGGGCTCCTACGAGCAGTACTTC. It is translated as CASSQLSGGSYEQYF.